The present entry profiles one T cell receptor (beta chain) with its context. Its target is unknown. The CDR3 is 15 residues long. Germline V gene data show CDR1 as SGHRS and CDR2 as YFSETQ. The V and J ends lost 3 bases and 6 bases, in that order; junction bases with no gene match: 5. This specimen belongs to a study of CD8+ T cells in alopecia areata. Study-wide points: Sequencing of scalp tissue also captures the resident alphabeta T cells of normal skin. Among the top 100, expanded CD8+ clones were significantly decreased by tofacitinib, as was scalp clonality.

Investigators isolated RNA and reverse transcribed it into cDNA to act as the sequencing template. This table comes from immunoSEQ multiplex PCR, and its TCRdb copy is limited to in-frame clones, with some not included. The sample shows about 92,000 clones, 44% of them seen only once. As for treatment: oral pan-JAK inhibitor, 5-10 mg twice daily. Researchers gathered lesional scalp punch biopsies and peripheral blood from patients with alopecia areata. This clonotype was obtained from a human donor with alopecia areata. The chain combines TRBV5-1 with TRBJ2-7, with TRBD2 matching over 14 bases. The sequencing here drew on CD8+ T cells sorted from blood, taken at week 24, from a patient treated with tofacitinib. CDR3: CASSSGTSGSREQYF. The CDR3 DNA sequence: TGCGCCAGCAGCTCCGGGACTAGCGGGAGCCGCGAGCAGTACTTC.